This T cell receptor beta chain was observed in a study of blood T cell repertoires in COVID-19. Looking at the study overall: The study drew acute and convalescent COVID-19 samples from the United States, Italy and Spain. Sample material is recorded as cDNA or gDNA derived from T cells, B-cell-depleted T cells, or PBMCs.

Trimming cost V 2 bases and J 4 bases, with 12 bases left between them. The CDR3 extends over 14 amino acids. Germline values: CDR1 SGHKS, CDR2 YYEKEE (reference sequence). Per the original data handling: Reference gene primer amplification gave estimated nucleated cell counts. Using immunoSEQ multiplex PCR, the repertoire was profiled, and TCRdb retains in-frame clones only, with some absent. V, J and clone size were drawn from that table, and D and trimming were deduced from the DNA. The sample lists about 62,000 clones, over 60% occurring once. Sequenced sample: peripheral blood. The receptor's source is a woman aged 45-65 years with active or convalescent COVID-19. V usage is TRBV5-5 and J usage is TRBJ2-5; D perhaps matches TRBD2 (5 bases). The CDR3 DNA sequence: TGTGCCAGCAGCTTTGACCGGGGAAGAGAGACCCAGTACTTC. Its protein product is CASSFDRGRETQYF.